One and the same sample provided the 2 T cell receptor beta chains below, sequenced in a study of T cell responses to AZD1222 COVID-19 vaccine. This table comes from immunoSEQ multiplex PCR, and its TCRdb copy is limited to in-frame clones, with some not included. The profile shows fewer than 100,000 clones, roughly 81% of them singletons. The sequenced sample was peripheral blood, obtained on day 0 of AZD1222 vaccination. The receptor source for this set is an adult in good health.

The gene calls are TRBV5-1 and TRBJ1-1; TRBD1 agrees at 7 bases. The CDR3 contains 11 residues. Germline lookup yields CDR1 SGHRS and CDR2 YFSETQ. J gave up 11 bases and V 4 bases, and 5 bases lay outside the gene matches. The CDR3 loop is CASSLGQRAFF. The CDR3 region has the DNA TGCGCCAGCAGCCTGGGACAGAGGGCTTTCTTT. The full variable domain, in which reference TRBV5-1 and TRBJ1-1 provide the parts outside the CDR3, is KAGVTQTPRYLIKTRGQQVTLSCSPISGHRSVSWYQQTPGQGLQFLFEYFSETQRNKGNFPGRFSGRQFSNSRSEMNVSTLELGDSALYLCASSLGQRAFFGQGTRLTVV.

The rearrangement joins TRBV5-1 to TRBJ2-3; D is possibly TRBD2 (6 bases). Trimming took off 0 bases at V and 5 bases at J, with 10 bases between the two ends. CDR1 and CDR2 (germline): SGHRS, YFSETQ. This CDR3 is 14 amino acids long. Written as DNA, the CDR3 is TGCGCCAGCAGCTTGGCCGGCGGGGAAGATACGCAGTATTTT. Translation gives CASSLAGGEDTQYF.